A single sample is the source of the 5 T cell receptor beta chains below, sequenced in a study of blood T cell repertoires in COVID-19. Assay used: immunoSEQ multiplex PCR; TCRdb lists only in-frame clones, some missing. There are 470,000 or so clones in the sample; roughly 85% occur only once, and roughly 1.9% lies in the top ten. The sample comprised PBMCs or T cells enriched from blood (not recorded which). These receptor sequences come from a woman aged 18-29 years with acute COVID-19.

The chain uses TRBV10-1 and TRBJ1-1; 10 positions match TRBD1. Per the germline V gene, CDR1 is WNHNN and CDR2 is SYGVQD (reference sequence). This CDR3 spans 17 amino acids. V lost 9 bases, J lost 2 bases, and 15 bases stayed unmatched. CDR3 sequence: CASTFRDRGPINTEAFF. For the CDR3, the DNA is TGCGCCAGTACTTTTAGGGACAGGGGACCCATCAACACTGAAGCTTTCTTT.

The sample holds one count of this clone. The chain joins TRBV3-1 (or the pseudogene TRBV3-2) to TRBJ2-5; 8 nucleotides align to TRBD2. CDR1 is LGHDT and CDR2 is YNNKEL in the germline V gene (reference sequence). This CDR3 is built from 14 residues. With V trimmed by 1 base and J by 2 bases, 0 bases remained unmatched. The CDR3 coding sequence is TGTGCCAGCAGCCAAGCTAGCGGGCAAGAGACCCAGTACTTC. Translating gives CASSQASGQETQYF.

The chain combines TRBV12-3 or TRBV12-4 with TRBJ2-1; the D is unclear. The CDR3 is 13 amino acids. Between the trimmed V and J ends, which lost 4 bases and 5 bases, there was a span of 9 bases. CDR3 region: CASSSRLDNEQFF. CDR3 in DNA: TGTGCCAGCAGTTCCAGACTCGACAATGAGCAGTTCTTC.

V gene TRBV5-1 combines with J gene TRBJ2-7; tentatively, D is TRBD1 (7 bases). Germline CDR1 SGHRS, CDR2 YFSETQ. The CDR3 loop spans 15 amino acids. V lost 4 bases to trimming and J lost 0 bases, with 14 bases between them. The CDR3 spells CASSRQGDSSYEQYF. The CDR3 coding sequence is TGCGCCAGCAGCCGGCAGGGGGACTCCTCCTACGAGCAGTACTTC. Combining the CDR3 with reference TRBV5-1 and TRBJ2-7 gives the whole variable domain KAGVTQTPRYLIKTRGQQVTLSCSPISGHRSVSWYQQTPGQGLQFLFEYFSETQRNKGNFPGRFSGRQFSNSRSEMNVSTLELGDSALYLCASSRQGDSSYEQYFGPGTRLTVT.

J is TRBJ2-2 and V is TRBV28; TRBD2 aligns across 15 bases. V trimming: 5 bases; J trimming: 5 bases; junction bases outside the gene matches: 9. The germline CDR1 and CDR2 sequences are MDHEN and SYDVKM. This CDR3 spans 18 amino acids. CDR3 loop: CASSHLRGTSGRTGELFF. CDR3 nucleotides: TGTGCCAGCAGTCACCTTCGTGGGACTAGCGGGAGGACCGGGGAGCTGTTTTTT.